This TCR beta chain was captured by sequencing in a study of T cells in localized non-small cell lung cancer. The data were produced by immunoSEQ multiplex PCR, yet TCRdb's version contains in-frame clones alone and is incomplete. The sample lists about 33,000 clones, around four fifths occurring once. On this clone: The antigen is not known.

Study outcomes and limitations: Out of the top 100 tumor clones, a median about 50 were seen in adjacent lung. Prolonged overall survival went with higher T cell density in the blood.

This CDR3 is 14 amino acids long. The germline gives CDR1 KGHSH, CDR2 LQKENI. The germline V and J ends were trimmed by 3 bases and 4 bases, with 12 bases remaining between them. The J gene is TRBJ1-2, the V gene TRBV18; no reliable D call. The sequenced sample was peripheral blood, obtained before any cancer treatment. The sequence was collected from a male donor aged 60 or over with stage III squamous cell lung carcinoma. Here the CDR3 reads CASSPGSLFYGYTF. CDR3 nucleotide sequence: TGTGCCAGCTCACCGGGATCTTTATTCTATGGCTACACCTTC.